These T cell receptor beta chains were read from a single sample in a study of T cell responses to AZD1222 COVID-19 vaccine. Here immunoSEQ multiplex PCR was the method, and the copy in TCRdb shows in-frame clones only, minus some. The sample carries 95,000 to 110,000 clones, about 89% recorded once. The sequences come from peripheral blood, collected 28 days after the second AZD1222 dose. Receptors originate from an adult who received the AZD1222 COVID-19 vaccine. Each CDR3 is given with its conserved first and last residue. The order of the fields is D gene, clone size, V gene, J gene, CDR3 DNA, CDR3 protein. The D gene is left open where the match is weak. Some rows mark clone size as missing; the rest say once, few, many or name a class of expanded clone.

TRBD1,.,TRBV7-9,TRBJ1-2,TGTGCCAGCAGGATGGGACAGGCTAACTATGGCTACACCTTC,CASRMGQANYGYTF
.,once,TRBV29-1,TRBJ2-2,TGCAGCGTTGAAGGGGCTAGCCGGGTCGGGGAGCTGTTTTTT,CSVEGASRVGELFF
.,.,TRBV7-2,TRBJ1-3,TGTGCCAGCAGCTTAATGGCGGGGAGCTCTGGAAACACCATATATTTT,CASSLMAGSSGNTIYF
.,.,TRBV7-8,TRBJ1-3,TGTGCCAGCAGCTTACTTGGGCAGGGCGGTGGAAACACCATATATTTT,CASSLLGQGGGNTIYF
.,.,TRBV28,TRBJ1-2,TGTGCCAGCAGTTTAAATACCTATGGCTACACCTTC,CASSLNTYGYTF
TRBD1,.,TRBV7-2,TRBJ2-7,TGTGCCAGCAGCGGACAGGAAAAATCCTCCTACGAGCAGTACTTC,CASSGQEKSSYEQYF
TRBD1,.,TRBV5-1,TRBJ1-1,TGCGCCAGCAGGAGACAGGGGGGAACTGAAGCTTTCTTT,CASRRQGGTEAFF
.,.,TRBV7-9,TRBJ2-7,TGTGCCAGCAGCTTGAGCGGCCCCTACGAGCAGTACTTC,CASSLSGPYEQYF
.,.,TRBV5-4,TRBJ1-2,TGTGCCAGCAGCTTGGCCTCGATGAGTGGCTACACCTTC,CASSLASMSGYTF
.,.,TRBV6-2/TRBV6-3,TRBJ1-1,TGTGCCAGCAGTCAGACAGTCCGGAACACTGAAGCTTTCTTT,CASSQTVRNTEAFF
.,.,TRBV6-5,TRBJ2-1,TGTGCCAGCAGTTACGGGCAGAACAATGAGCAGTTCTTC,CASSYGQNNEQFF
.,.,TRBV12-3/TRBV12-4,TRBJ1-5,TGTGCCAGCAGTTTCGGGGGCAATCAGCCCCAGCATTTT,CASSFGGNQPQHF
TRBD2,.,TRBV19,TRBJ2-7,TGTGCCAGTAACCTAGCGGGAGTAAGACAGTACTTC,CASNLAGVRQYF
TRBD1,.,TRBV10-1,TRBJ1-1,TGCGCCAGCAGCCTCACACGACAGGGGAACACTGAAGCTTTCTTT,CASSLTRQGNTEAFF
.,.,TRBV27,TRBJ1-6,TGTGCCAGCCCTAAGACGGACTATAATTCACCCCTCCACTTT,CASPKTDYNSPLHF
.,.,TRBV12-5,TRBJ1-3,TGTGCTAGTGGTTTTACGACAGGACGAAACACCATATATTTT,CASGFTTGRNTIYF